Below are 15 T cell receptor beta chains sequenced from a single sample in a study of blood T cell repertoires in COVID-19 (dated by TCRdb to 2020 to 2022). The library was generated by the immunoSEQ multiplex PCR assay. TCRdb re-hosts the immuneACCESS table, in-frame sequences only. Its copies lack some clones; in the studies checked, an unresolved V gene accounts for under half of them, and the cause for the rest is not known. The sample has just under 90,000 clones on record, about 78% of them singletons. Around 15% of the sample lies in the top ten. Sequenced sample: peripheral blood. These receptors all come from a woman over 75 with acute or convalescent COVID-19.

This chain joins TRBV28 and TRBJ2-1, with 7 bases aligning to TRBD2. The CDR3 has 14 amino acids. Germline V lookup: CDR1 MDHEN, CDR2 SYDVKM. The J segment lost 0 bases and the V segment lost 8 bases, leaving 4 bases of the junction unmatched. The DNA for the CDR3 is TGTGCCAGCGGGGGGGGTAGCTCCTACAATGAGCAGTTCTTC. Translation gives CASGGGSSYNEQFF.

This sequence joins TRBV5-1 and TRBJ1-5, with a weak D call TRBD1 (6 bases). Trimming took 5 bases from V and 7 from J, leaving 13 bases between them. The V gene's germline CDR1 is SGHRS and CDR2 YFSETQ. This CDR3 is built from 13 residues. CDR3 sequence: CASSMTGGQPQHF. CDR3 DNA: TGCGCCAGCAGTATGACAGGAGGACAGCCCCAGCATTTT.

The genes are TRBV19 and TRBJ2-5; 15 nucleotides line up with TRBD2. There are 16 residues in the CDR3. V trimming: 5 bases; J trimming: 7 bases; junction bases outside the gene matches: 8. Germline lookup yields CDR1 LNHDA and CDR2 SQIVND (reference sequence). The CDR3 protein is CASSAGLAGGSRTQYF. The CDR3 DNA sequence: TGTGCCAGTAGTGCGGGACTAGCGGGGGGTTCTCGGACCCAGTACTTC.

The V call is TRBV6-5, the J call TRBJ2-3; TRBD2 matches 9 bases. Germline CDR1 and CDR2: MNHEY and SVGAGI. V shed 2 bases and J 10 bases; nucleotides not matched to a gene: 10. The CDR3 loop spans 15 amino acids. CDR3 bases: TGTGCCAGCAGTTACCGGCGGGGGGGCGGAAAGGCGCAGTATTTT. Translating gives CASSYRRGGGKAQYF.

This chain connects TRBV27 to TRBJ2-7; 7 bases align to TRBD1. In germline, CDR1 is MNHEY, CDR2 SMNVEV (reference sequence). There are 12 residues in the CDR3. V lost 6 bases and J lost 3; bases outside the gene matches: 2. CDR3 DNA sequence: TGTGCCAGCAGGGGGGACAGCTACGAGCAGTACTTC. Protein sequence: CASRGDSYEQYF.

The chain employs TRBV27 and TRBJ2-3; weak D call: TRBD2 (7 bases). Trimming cost V 3 bases and J 6 bases, with 13 bases left between them. This CDR3 contains 14 residues. CDR1 is MNHEY and CDR2 is SMNVEV in the germline V gene (reference sequence). CDR3 in amino acids: CASSFGGGLDTQYF. The CDR3 coding sequence is TGTGCCAGCAGTTTTGGGGGGGGCCTGGATACGCAGTATTTT.

In this sample, this clone turned up once. This chain joins TRBV3-1 (or the pseudogene TRBV3-2) and TRBJ2-5; D remains unclear. Germline V gene lookup returns CDR1 LGHDT and CDR2 YNNKEL (reference sequence). The CDR3 sequence is 13 residues long. Deletions cut 0 bases from V and 4 bases from J, with 6 bases between. CDR3 sequence: CASSQDLSETQYF. CDR3 DNA: TGTGCCAGCAGCCAAGATCTTTCAGAGACCCAGTACTTC.

The chain employs TRBV12-5 and TRBJ2-3, with D tentatively TRBD2 (5 bases). Germline CDR1 LGHNT, CDR2 FRNRAP. Trimming pared 3 bases from V and 6 bases from J, leaving 16 bases between. The CDR3 is 15 amino acids. The CDR3 nucleotides read TGTGCTAGTGGTTTAACCTCGAGGGCGCCCGATACGCAGTATTTT. This codes for CASGLTSRAPDTQYF.

This clone has a handful of counts. DNA of the CDR3: TGCGCCAGTCAGCTTATAGGGGGGGGGAGCACAGATACGCAGTATTTT. Amino acid sequence: CASQLIGGGSTDTQYF. The chain is built from TRBV5-1 and TRBJ2-3, with D possibly matching TRBD2 (7 bases). This CDR3 comprises 16 residues. In germline, CDR1 is SGHRS, CDR2 YFSETQ. The V and J ends lost 8 bases and 0 bases respectively, with 19 bases between them.

The rearrangement joins TRBV10-3 to TRBJ1-1, with TRBD1 as a possible D gene (5 bases). The V and J ends lost 4 bases and 0 bases respectively, with 24 bases between them. The length of the CDR3 is 19 residues. Germline CDR1 and CDR2: ENHRY and SYGVKD. The DNA for the CDR3 is TGTGCCATCAGTGCCGATCATTATACAACGGGGGGGATGAACACTGAAGCTTTCTTT. Amino acids: CAISADHYTTGGMNTEAFF.

The rearrangement joins TRBV28 to TRBJ2-1; TRBD1 agrees at 7 bases. V lost 7 bases and J lost 7; bases outside the gene matches: 7. Germline V lookup: CDR1 MDHEN, CDR2 SYDVKM. The CDR3 has 13 residues. Written as DNA, the CDR3 is TGTGCCAGCACAGACAGGGCCGGGAATGAGCAGTTCTTC. Translation gives CASTDRAGNEQFF. The entire variable domain, with the rest obtained from reference TRBV28 and TRBJ2-1, is as follows: DVKVTQSSRYLVKRTGEKVFLECVQDMDHENMFWYRQDPGLGLRLIYFSYDVKMKEKGDIPEGYSVSREKKERFSLILESASTNQTSMYLCASTDRAGNEQFFGPGTRLTVL.

The rearrangement links TRBV9 to TRBJ1-3; tentatively, D is TRBD1 (5 bases). The CDR3 spans 16 residues. Trimming cost V 0 bases and J 0 bases, with 10 bases left between them. Germline lookup yields CDR1 SGDLS and CDR2 YYNGEE. CDR3 loop: CASSVVGQGSGNTIYF. The CDR3 DNA reads as TGTGCCAGCAGCGTAGTCGGGCAGGGCTCTGGAAACACCATATATTTT.

The chain has TRBV3-1 (or the pseudogene TRBV3-2) and TRBJ2-2; possible D gene TRBD2, 6 bases. CDR3 length equals 15 residues. Germline loops: CDR1 LGHDT, CDR2 YNNKEL (reference sequence). Trimming left V 4 bases short and J 7 bases short, with 16 bases between. The CDR3 is CASSPLAGVVGELFF. The CDR3 coding sequence is TGTGCCAGCAGCCCACTAGCCGGGGTAGTCGGGGAGCTGTTTTTT.

The chain is built from TRBV12-3 or TRBV12-4 and TRBJ1-1, with unresolved D. The CDR3 sequence is 12 residues long. The V and J ends lost 6 bases and 6 bases respectively, with 11 bases between them. CDR3 region: CASSRVSAEAFF. The CDR3 DNA follows: TGTGCCAGCAGCCGTGTATCGGCTGAAGCTTTCTTT.

The chain uses TRBV4-3 and TRBJ1-1; the D is unclear. Looked up from germline, CDR1 is LGHNA and CDR2 is YSLEER. The CDR3 contains 13 residues. V lost 3 bases and J lost 7, with 12 bases in between. The CDR3 sequence: CASSHLHRGEAFF. CDR3 coding DNA: TGCGCCAGCAGCCATCTTCACCGGGGTGAAGCTTTCTTT.